A selection of T cell receptor beta chains follows, all from one sample in a study of T cells after yellow fever vaccination. TCRdb re-called the 5' RACE reads through MiXCR, storing one row per CDR3 protein. The data contain 100,000 to 150,000 distinct CDR3 sequences, more than 6.5% of them singletons. Material: CD4+ T cells sorted from PBMCs, obtained 9 to 11 days after the first yellow fever vaccination. Source of these receptors: a man aged 18 to 29 who received the YFV17D yellow fever vaccine. The CDR3 runs from the conserved cysteine through the conserved F or W. The D gene is left open where the match is weak. Some rows mark clone size as missing; the rest say once, few, many or name a class of expanded clone.

V: TRBV7-2
J: TRBJ2-2
D: TRBD1
size: .
CDR3: CASSRQGTGVTGELFF

V: TRBV5-1
J: TRBJ2-2
D: .
size: many
CDR3: CASSPARATNTGELFF

V: TRBV7-7
J: TRBJ2-2
D: .
size: many
CDR3: CASSPTYETGELFF

V: TRBV7-6
J: TRBJ2-5
D: TRBD1
size: few
CDR3: CASSFGDRAQTQYF

V: TRBV5-6
J: TRBJ1-2
D: TRBD1
size: many
CDR3: CASSLARGGYGYTF

V: TRBV5-4
J: TRBJ1-6
D: .
size: few
CDR3: CASSLAWGNSPLHF

V: TRBV15
J: TRBJ1-6
D: TRBD1
size: many
CDR3: CATRPDRGAYNSPLHF

V: TRBV3-1
J: TRBJ2-3
D: TRBD2
size: .
CDR3: CASCPTAGSTDTQYF

V: TRBV7-3
J: TRBJ1-6
D: TRBD1
size: .
CDR3: CASSLRGTANSPLHF

V: TRBV20-1
J: TRBJ2-2
D: TRBD2
size: many
CDR3: CSARSPSGGSLLNTGELFF

V: TRBV10-3
J: TRBJ2-1
D: TRBD2
size: many
CDR3: CAISGILAGNEQFF